Following are 21 T cell receptor beta chains from one sample sequenced in a study of type 1 regulatory T cells. No antigen has been assigned to these receptors. One entry per CDR3 protein results from TCRdb running MiXCR on the reads. The top ten clones hold around an eighth of a sample with 20,000 to 30,000 distinct CDR3 sequences, 55% to 75% of them seen once. The specimen was cultured T cells, either the whole culture or a sorted T cell fraction (not recorded which). As for subset: Tr1-enriched cell product generated in vitro against host alloantigens. The receptors come from a human donor in good health.

The chain links TRBV18 to TRBJ1-1; tentative D call: TRBD1 (5 bases). Germline CDR1 and CDR2: KGHSH and LQKENI. V dropped 6 bases and J dropped 1 base, with 15 bases sitting between them. The CDR3 sequence is 15 residues long. The CDR3 reads CASSGDLLPNTEAFF. The CDR3 DNA follows: TGTGCCAGCTCGGGGGACTTACTCCCGAACACTGAAGCTTTCTTT.

The chain has TRBV6-1 and TRBJ1-1, with 9 positions matching TRBD1. The V and J ends lost 6 bases and 4 bases, in that order; junction bases with no gene match: 6. The germline CDR1 and CDR2 sequences are MNHNS and SASEGT. The CDR3 loop spans 14 amino acids. The CDR3 loop is CASRRDRVATEAFF. CDR3 sequence (DNA): TGTGCCAGCAGGAGGGACAGGGTGGCCACTGAAGCTTTCTTT.

Written as DNA, the CDR3 is TGTGCCAGCAGTTTACGGTCGGTTGGGGCCAACGTCCTGACTTTC. This sequence encodes CASSLRSVGANVLTF. V usage is TRBV12-3 or TRBV12-4 and J usage is TRBJ2-6; D not resolved. This CDR3 has 15 residues. With 2 bases removed from V and 3 bases from J, the gap between germline ends came to 8 bases.

There are a few counts of this clonotype. The rearrangement links TRBV10-2 to TRBJ2-7; 8 bases align to TRBD2. Germline CDR1 and CDR2: WSHSY and SAAADI. This CDR3 is built from 14 residues. V trimming: 6 bases; J trimming: 2 bases; junction bases outside the gene matches: 6. CDR3 DNA sequence: TGCGCCAGCAGGGGCAGCGGGGGACCCTACGAGCAGTACTTC. It yields the protein CASRGSGGPYEQYF.

The chain has TRBV12-3 or TRBV12-4 and TRBJ2-5; D tentatively fits TRBD1 or TRBD2 (5 bases each). The CDR3 runs 13 residues. The V end was cut by 6 bases, the J end by 1 base, with 9 bases between. In DNA form, the CDR3 reads TGTGCCAGCAGGACCGGGGCCCAAGAGACCCAGTACTTC. The encoded protein is CASRTGAQETQYF.

Notes on this clonotype: This sequence may be a read error, since a much larger clone differs from it by one base. Given the absence of the conserved phenylalanine or tryptophan at the CDR3 end, a read error is likely. This chain links TRBV7-2 with TRBJ2-3, with D unresolved. Trimming took 3 bases from V and 3 from J, leaving 16 bases between them. This CDR3 region has 16 residues. Germline V CDR1 and CDR2: SGHTA, FQGNSA. The CDR3 reads CASSFSGQVGTDTQYL. The CDR3 nucleotides are TGTGCCAGCAGCTTCTCAGGCCAGGTGGGGACAGATACGCAGTATTTG.

V gene TRBV20-1 combines with J gene TRBJ2-7; 12 nucleotides line up with TRBD1. The CDR3 length is 13 residues. The V gene end was trimmed by 6 bases and the J gene end by 6 bases; junction bases not matched to a gene: 6. From germline, CDR1 is DFQATT and CDR2 SNEGSKA (reference sequence). CDR3 in DNA: TGCAGTGCCATGGGACAGGGGGCAGGCGAGCAGTACTTC. This translates into CSAMGQGAGEQYF.

V gene TRBV27 combines with J gene TRBJ1-3; D not certain. The ends were cut back, 5 bases at V and 4 bases at J, with 9 bases in the middle. This CDR3 has 13 amino acids. Germline V CDR1 and CDR2: MNHEY, SMNVEV (reference sequence). The CDR3 nucleotides read TGTGCCAGCAGTAGACTACAGGGAAACACCATATATTTT. As protein: CASSRLQGNTIYF.

The chain carries TRBV7-7 and TRBJ2-1; 9 bases are shared with TRBD2. Germline CDR1 SSHAT, CDR2 FNYEAQ (reference sequence). The CDR3 runs to 15 residues. V gave up 1 base and J gave up 8 bases; unmatched junction bases: 6. CDR3 region: CASSLEAGGWDEQFF. In nucleotides, the CDR3 is TGTGCCAGCAGCTTAGAAGCGGGGGGCTGGGATGAGCAGTTCTTC.

The chain uses TRBV6-2 or TRBV6-3 and TRBJ1-5; maybe TRBD1 (6 bases). Looked up from germline, CDR1 is MNHEY and CDR2 is SVGEGT. The V gene lost 2 bases and the J gene lost 9 bases, with 14 bases spanning the gap. The CDR3 runs 14 residues. The CDR3 here is CASSYNREPGPQHF. CDR3 sequence (DNA): TGTGCCAGCAGTTACAACAGGGAGCCCGGGCCCCAGCATTTT.

The chain couples TRBV7-8 to TRBJ1-1; D remains unclear. This CDR3 is 13 amino acids long. Germline V CDR1 and CDR2: SGHVS, FQNEAQ. Deletions cut 2 bases from V and 3 bases from J, with 7 bases between. CDR3 in amino acids: CASSLRVDTEAFF. CDR3 DNA sequence: TGTGCCAGCAGCTTAAGGGTGGACACTGAAGCTTTCTTT.

The chain employs TRBV18 and TRBJ2-7; D ambiguous. The V gene's germline CDR1 is KGHSH and CDR2 LQKENI. The V end lost 2 bases, the J end lost 4 bases, and 12 bases lay between the germline ends. This CDR3 is built from 14 residues. DNA of the CDR3: TGTGCCAGCTCACCAGGACGGAGTTCTTACGAGCAGTACTTC. It is translated as CASSPGRSSYEQYF.

V gene TRBV7-9 combines with J gene TRBJ2-2; unclear D gene. The CDR3 has 15 amino acids. V was cut by 6 bases and J by 2 bases, with 13 bases left in between. Germline V gene sequence: CDR1 SEHNR, CDR2 FQNEAQ (reference sequence). CDR3 sequence: CASRLRQINTGELFF. The CDR3 DNA follows: TGTGCCAGCAGGCTCAGACAAATAAACACCGGGGAGCTGTTTTTT.

The chain joins TRBV4-2 to TRBJ1-2; TRBD1 aligns across 8 bases. The V and J ends lost 0 bases and 5 bases, in that order; junction bases with no gene match: 2. Germline V gene lookup returns CDR1 LGHNA and CDR2 YNFKEQ. The CDR3 runs to 14 residues. The CDR3 DNA is TGTGCCAGCAGCCAAGATAGGACAGGGTATGGCTACACCTTC. Translating it yields CASSQDRTGYGYTF.

This clonotype was seen only once. CDR3 loop: CASRNTGGGNTIYF. The CDR3 DNA reads TGTGCCAGCAGAAACACCGGCGGCGGAAACACCATATATTTT. V and J are TRBV6-5 and TRBJ1-3, with D hard to call. Germline V gene data show CDR1 as MNHEY and CDR2 as SVGAGI. The CDR3 spans 14 residues. V lost 6 bases, J lost 4 bases, and 13 bases lay in between.

This rearrangement joins TRBV20-1 to TRBJ2-5, with D uncertain. The CDR3 covers 13 residues. Trimming left V 0 bases short and J 1 base short, with 6 bases between. CDR1 is DFQATT and CDR2 is SNEGSKA in the germline V gene (reference sequence). DNA for the CDR3: TGCAGTGCTAGAGAGACTGTCCAAGAGACCCAGTACTTC. Translated: CSARETVQETQYF.

The chain links TRBV2 to TRBJ1-5; tentatively, D is TRBD1 (5 bases). V was clipped by 0 bases and J by 0 bases, with 12 bases between them. CDR3 size: 17 residues. CDR1 SNHLY and CDR2 FYNNEI come from the germline V gene. CDR3: CASSEALGGYSNQPQHF. The CDR3, as DNA: TGTGCCAGCAGTGAAGCGCTTGGGGGATATAGCAATCAGCCCCAGCATTTT.

Worth noting for this clonotype: This sequence may be a read error, since a much larger clone differs from it by one base. The genes are TRBV5-1 and TRBJ2-2; D possibly matches TRBD1 or TRBD2 (6 bases each). The CDR3 has 15 amino acids. In germline, CDR1 is SGHRS, CDR2 YFSETQ. The CDR3 DNA sequence: TGCGCCAGCACAACGGACAGAATGAACACCGGGGGGCTGTTTTTT. Translation gives CASTTDRMNTGGLFF.

This clonotype was picked up a small number of times. This chain links TRBV28 with TRBJ2-2; 7 nucleotides align to TRBD2. V lost 8 bases, J lost 6 bases, and 6 bases stayed unmatched. Germline CDR1 reads MDHEN; CDR2 reads SYDVKM. This CDR3 has 13 residues. CDR3 DNA sequence: TGTGCCAGCGGTCTAGCGGTGCCCGGGGAGCTGTTTTTT. Translating gives CASGLAVPGELFF.

V gene TRBV20-1 combines with J gene TRBJ2-1, with D perhaps TRBD1 or TRBD2 (5 bases each). V lost 2 bases and J lost 8, with 19 bases in between. Germline values: CDR1 DFQATT, CDR2 SNEGSKA (reference sequence). The CDR3 is 15 residues long. CDR3 nucleotide sequence: TGCAGTGCTAGACTAGTGGGGGATTATATTTATGAGCAGTTCTTC. Its translation: CSARLVGDYIYEQFF.

The chain recombines TRBV6-1 with TRBJ2-3; D is ambiguous. CDR1 MNHNS and CDR2 SASEGT come from the germline V gene. The CDR3 spans 11 residues. V shed 8 bases and J shed 5 bases, with 8 bases lying between them. DNA for the CDR3: TGTGCCAGCCGCTGGCGAGATACGCAGTATTTT. Protein product: CASRWRDTQYF.